These T cell receptor beta chains were read from a single sample in a study of cytomegalovirus exposure and HLA in healthy donors. The protocol was immunoSEQ multiplex PCR, while the TCRdb copy is restricted to in-frame clones and leaves out a portion. This sample's clone table lists some 34,000 clones. The sequencing input was PBMCs. These receptors came from a man aged 35-49 years in good health and CMV-seronegative. The CDR3 runs from the conserved cysteine through the conserved F or W. A D gene is named only where the DNA matches it firmly.

d_gene	j_gene	v_gene	CDR3aa	CDR3nt
.	TRBJ1-2	TRBV28	CASSLSGHGYTF	TGTGCCAGCAGTTTATCAGGGCACGGCTACACCTTC
TRBD1	TRBJ2-7	TRBV28	CASSQGTDYEQYF	TGTGCCAGCAGTCAAGGGACAGATTACGAGCAGTACTTC
.	TRBJ2-7	TRBV4-3	CASSQLRDTSYEQYF	TGCGCCAGCAGCCAGCTCCGGGACACCTCCTACGAGCAGTACTTC
.	TRBJ2-7	TRBV11-2	CASSPGLLSYEQYF	TGTGCCAGCAGTCCGGGACTCCTCTCCTACGAGCAGTACTTC
TRBD2	TRBJ2-3	TRBV18	CASSPTTSAYTDTQYF	TGTGCCAGCTCCCCCACGACTAGCGCGTACACAGATACGCAGTATTTT
.	TRBJ2-7	TRBV5-4	CASSLGWPGEEQYF	TGTGCCAGCAGCTTGGGCTGGCCCGGGGAGGAGCAGTACTTC
TRBD2	TRBJ2-7	TRBV5-1	CASQRDSYEQYF	TGCGCCAGCCAGCGGGACTCCTACGAGCAGTACTTC
.	TRBJ2-7	TRBV29-1	CSVGLDSYEQYF	TGCAGCGTGGGACTGGACTCCTACGAGCAGTACTTC
.	TRBJ2-2	TRBV19	CASSIPGQFTGELFF	TGTGCCAGTAGTATCCCCGGACAATTCACCGGGGAGCTGTTTTTT
TRBD1	TRBJ2-3	TRBV28	CASRATGTSTDTQYF	TGTGCCAGCAGGGCGACAGGGACCAGCACAGATACGCAGTATTTT
.	TRBJ1-1	TRBV30	CAWSRTEAFF	TGTGCCTGGAGCAGGACTGAAGCTTTCTTT
.	TRBJ1-5	TRBV5-1	CASSLEAGWSNQPQHF	TGCGCCAGCAGCTTGGAGGCAGGGTGGAGCAATCAGCCCCAGCATTTT
.	TRBJ2-5	TRBV4-1	CASRRGLGETQYF	TGCGCCAGCAGAAGAGGACTGGGTGAGACCCAGTACTTC
TRBD2	TRBJ2-1	TRBV9	CASSVGLAGASSYNEQFF	TGTGCCAGCAGCGTAGGCCTAGCGGGGGCCAGCTCCTACAATGAGCAGTTCTTC
TRBD1	TRBJ1-1	TRBV19	CASSPGQGATEAFF	TGTGCCAGTAGTCCCGGACAGGGGGCCACTGAAGCTTTCTTT
TRBD1	TRBJ2-1	TRBV4-1	CASRSQGANEQFF	TGCGCCAGCAGGTCCCAGGGGGCGAATGAGCAGTTCTTC
TRBD1	TRBJ2-7	TRBV5-1	CASSHRRGQGSYEQYF	TGCGCCAGCAGCCACCGGCGGGGACAGGGCTCCTACGAGCAGTACTTC
TRBD2	TRBJ2-3	TRBV5-4	CASSLGTSGDTQYF	TGTGCCAGCAGCTTGGGTACTAGCGGAGATACGCAGTATTTT
TRBD2	TRBJ2-7	TRBV7-2	CASSLEELADYEQYF	TGTGCCAGCAGCTTAGAAGAACTAGCGGACTACGAGCAGTACTTC
TRBD1	TRBJ1-4	TRBV7-9	CASSRGQTNEKLFF	TGTGCCAGCAGCCGGGGACAGACTAATGAAAAACTGTTTTTT
.	TRBJ2-1	TRBV28	CASSSVGFDNEQFF	TGTGCCAGCAGTTCAGTCGGGTTTGACAATGAGCAGTTCTTC
TRBD1	TRBJ1-4	TRBV7-8	CASSLRGGQEKLFF	TGTGCCAGCAGCTTACGGGGGGGACAGGAAAAACTGTTTTTT
TRBD1	TRBJ1-1	TRBV19	CASSTAIHRGSRMAFF	TGTGCCAGTAGTACGGCGATTCACAGGGGCTCCCGGATGGCTTTCTTT
.	TRBJ1-1	TRBV5-1	CASRLTSVGGTEAFF	TGCGCCAGCAGGCTTACGTCGGTGGGAGGCACTGAAGCTTTCTTT